The T cell receptor beta chain described here comes from a study of CD8 T cells in ankylosing spondylitis (dated by TCRdb to 2016 to 2017). Background on the whole study: The study profiled T cell receptor beta repertoires in healthy donors and ankylosing spondylitis patients to find disease-linked TCR variants. The full study cohort comprised about 23 ankylosing spondylitis patients and 110 or so healthy donors. Peripheral blood was sampled, and synovial fluid was also collected from ankylosing spondylitis patients.

At least ten counts were recorded for this clonotype. Its antigen remains undetermined. No qualities accompany the bases; no much larger clone lies one base away. Sequencing used an Illumina HiSeq 2500. Quantitative 5'-RACE with molecular barcodes was the method used to prepare the TCR beta libraries. The authors' analysis ran thus. A new computational method, built on a probabilistic model of VDJ rearrangement, was used to identify disease-linked TCR variants. The raw public data were reprocessed by TCRdb itself: fastp quality trimming at Q25, MiXCR clonotype calling, in-frame beta chains only. Rows are unified per CDR3 protein, each entry keeping the most common DNA and genes. Here the V and J calls rest on TCRdb's processing, not on the authors' analysis. In all, the sample holds fewer than 550,000 distinct CDR3 sequences, and roughly 5% of those were seen once. 3% to 4.5% of the sample is taken by the ten largest.

Sequences DFQATT (CDR1) and SNEGSKA (CDR2) are obtained from the germline V gene (reference sequence). The CDR3 sequence holds 14 residues, the cysteine and phenylalanine included. Of the read, only the CDR3 DNA is kept; its 42 bases are in frame from base 1. Relative to germline, V is 7 bases shorter and J is 4 bases shorter, with 17 bases between their ends. Broader findings and caveats from the paper: Some TCR beta motif variants had previously been reported in synovial fluid and blood of reactive arthritis patients, which suggested common disease-initiation mechanisms. A CD8+ phenotype was shown by the disease-linked clones, which were found at relatively low frequencies in peripheral blood. Blood from ankylosing spondylitis patients appeared to be characterized by a TCR beta motif made up of several highly homologous amino acid variants. Significant enrichment of the disease-linked clones was reported in matched synovial fluid samples from ankylosing spondylitis patients.

Sequencing was performed on blood, either unsorted or a sorted T cell fraction (not recorded which). The clonotype was recovered from a male donor with ankylosing spondylitis. The sequence joins TRBV20-1 to TRBJ2-1, with the D segment identity uncertain. The sequenced DNA is TGCAGTGAGAAGGAAGCTACACAGTACAATGAGCAGTTCTTC. It encodes CSEKEATQYNEQFF.